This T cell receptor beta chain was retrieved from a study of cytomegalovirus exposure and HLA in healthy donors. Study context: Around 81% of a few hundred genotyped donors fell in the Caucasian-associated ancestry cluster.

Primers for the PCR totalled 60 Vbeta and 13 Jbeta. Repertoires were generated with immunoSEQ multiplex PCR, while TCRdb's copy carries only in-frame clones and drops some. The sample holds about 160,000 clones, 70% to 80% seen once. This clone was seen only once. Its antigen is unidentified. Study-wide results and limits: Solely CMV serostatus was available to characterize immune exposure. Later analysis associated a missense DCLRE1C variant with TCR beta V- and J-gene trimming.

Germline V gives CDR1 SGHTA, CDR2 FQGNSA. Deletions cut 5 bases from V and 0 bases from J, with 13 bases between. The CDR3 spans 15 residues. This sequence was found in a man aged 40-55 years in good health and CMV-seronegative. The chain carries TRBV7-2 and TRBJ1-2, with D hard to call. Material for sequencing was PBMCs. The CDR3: CASSPNSVPNYGYTF. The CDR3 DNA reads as TGTGCCAGCAGCCCGAATAGTGTCCCTAACTATGGCTACACCTTC.